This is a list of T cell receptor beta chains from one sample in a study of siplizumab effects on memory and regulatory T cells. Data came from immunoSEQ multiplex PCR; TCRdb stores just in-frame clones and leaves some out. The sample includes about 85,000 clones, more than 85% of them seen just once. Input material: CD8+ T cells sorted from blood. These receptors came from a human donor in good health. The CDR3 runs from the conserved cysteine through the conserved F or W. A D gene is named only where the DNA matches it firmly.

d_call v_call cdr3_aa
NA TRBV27 CASSWTANYGYTF
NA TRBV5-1 CASSLGPGNTIYF
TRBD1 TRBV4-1 CASSQLDRGGTDTQYF
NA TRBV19 CASSKGTEAFF
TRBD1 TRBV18 CASSDDRGINEQFF
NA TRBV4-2 CASSHFDWNEQYF
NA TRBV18 CASSPAFEGYGYTF
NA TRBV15 CATSRDYSLDTQYF
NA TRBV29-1 CSVVAVLTGELFF
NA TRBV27 CASSFRGTQPQHF
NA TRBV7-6 CASSPGAQNTEAFF
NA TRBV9 CASSVADRPATNEKLFF
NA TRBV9 CASSVVPSYEQYF
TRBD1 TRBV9 CASSAGQGAYGYTF
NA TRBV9 CASSGGSRGTEAFF
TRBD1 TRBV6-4 CASSDDRVNSPLHF
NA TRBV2 CAKKMGLVAEAFF
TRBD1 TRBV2 CASSWDRGFDSNQPQHF
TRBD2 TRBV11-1 CASSSSGADYNEQFF
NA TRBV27 CASSFGVNQPQHF
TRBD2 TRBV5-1 CASSSGSGDPAYEQYF
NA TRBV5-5 CASSRVWVSLADTQYF
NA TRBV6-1 CASSEVGLAPYNEQFF
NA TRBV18 CASSPFSTGGLYNEQFF
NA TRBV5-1 CASTGNNEQFF
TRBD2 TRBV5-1 CASSVAGGADTQYF
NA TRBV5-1 CASSLTPRDGTYNEQFF